This T cell receptor (beta chain) stems from a study of technical replicates of blood from a few donors. This table comes from immunoSEQ multiplex PCR, and its TCRdb copy is limited to in-frame clones, with some not included. The profile shows tens of thousands of clones, just over 95% of them singletons. Trimming pared 2 bases from V and 5 bases from J, leaving 12 bases between. The CDR3 loop spans 15 amino acids. Germline V lookup: CDR1 SNHLY, CDR2 FYNNEI. The sequencing sample was made of T cells isolated from PBMCs. This TCR was recovered from a human donor in good health. J is TRBJ1-4 and V is TRBV2; D remains unclear. The CDR3 bases are TGTGCCAGCAGTGAATGGGCAGACCAAAATGAAAAACTGTTTTTT. Protein product: CASSEWADQNEKLFF. The variable domain in full, with the rest retrieved from reference TRBV2 and TRBJ1-4, is EPEVTQTPSHQVTQMGQEVILRCVPISNHLYFYWYRQILGQKVEFLVSFYNNEISEKSEIFDDQFSVERPDGSNFTLKIRSTKLEDSAMYFCASSEWADQNEKLFFGSGTQLSVL.